The 22 T cell receptor beta chains listed next were all sequenced from one sample in a study of graft-versus-host responses after intestinal transplantation. Their antigens are not known. Measured with immunoSEQ multiplex PCR; TCRdb has only the in-frame clones, and not every one. This repertoire shows roughly 110,000 clones, more than 90% found once; its top ten account for roughly 0.24%. The input for sequencing was unstimulated CD4+ T cells sorted from spleen or lymph node cells, taken before transplant. These TCRs come from a human donor who was the organ donor for an intestinal transplant.

The chain has TRBV28 and TRBJ1-4, with unresolved D. CDR3 size: 17 residues. Germline CDR1 and CDR2: MDHEN and SYDVKM. Trimming left V 6 bases short and J 8 bases short, with 25 bases between. The CDR3 spells CASRHKEQTSFREKLFF. CDR3 DNA: TGTGCCAGCAGACACAAGGAGCAAACATCCTTCCGGGAAAAACTGTTTTTT.

CDR3 nucleotide sequence: TGTGCCTGGAGTGTACACGCCGGCGGTGAAAAACTGTTTTTT. This codes for CAWSVHAGGEKLFF. The chain uses TRBV30 and TRBJ1-4; D remains unclear. The CDR3 covers 14 residues. V lost 0 bases to trimming and J lost 7 bases, with 12 bases between them. From germline, CDR1 is GTSNPN and CDR2 SVGIG (reference sequence). The full variable domain, its missing parts supplied by reference TRBV30 and TRBJ1-4, is SQTIHQWPATLVQPVGSPLSLECTVEGTSNPNLYWYRQAAGRGLQLLFYSVGIGQISSEVPQNLSASRPQDRQFILSSKKLLLSDSGFYLCAWSVHAGGEKLFFGSGTQLSVL.

A few counts support this clone. The chain is built from TRBV4-1 and TRBJ2-7; 9 bases line up with TRBD1. This CDR3 spans 13 amino acids. Trimming removed 4 bases from V and 4 bases from J; junction bases left unmatched: 2. CDR1 is MGHRA and CDR2 is YSYEKL in the germline V gene. The CDR3 reads CASSRDRVYEQYF. The CDR3 coding sequence is TGCGCCAGCAGCCGGGACAGGGTTTACGAGCAGTACTTC.

This chain uses TRBV6-1 with TRBJ2-5; 14 nucleotides match TRBD2. This CDR3 contains 16 residues. V gave up 3 bases and J gave up 2 bases; unmatched junction bases: 2. CDR1 and CDR2 (germline): MNHNS, SASEGT. CDR3 residues: CASSERLAGGQETQYF. CDR3 nucleotide sequence: TGTGCCAGCAGTGAGCGACTAGCGGGAGGGCAAGAGACCCAGTACTTC.

The chain combines TRBV4-1 with TRBJ1-4, with 9 bases that match TRBD1. CDR3 size: 16 residues. V gave up 4 bases and J gave up 8 bases; unmatched junction bases: 11. The germline gives CDR1 MGHRA, CDR2 YSYEKL. This CDR3 is CASSRYPGQGDEKLFF. CDR3 DNA: TGCGCCAGCAGCCGGTACCCGGGACAGGGTGACGAAAAACTGTTTTTT.

About this clone itself: Other nucleotide sequences in the sample specify the same CDR3. The J gene is TRBJ1-1, the V gene TRBV7-2; D is perhaps TRBD1 (6 bases). V was cut by 7 bases and J by 1 base, with 13 bases left in between. The CDR3 loop spans 14 amino acids. Germline lookup yields CDR1 SGHTA and CDR2 FQGNSA. The CDR3 here is CASTQGHSNTEAFF. DNA for the CDR3: TGTGCCAGCACCCAGGGACATTCGAACACTGAAGCTTTCTTT.

The chain uses TRBV19 and TRBJ2-6; no clear D gene. V lost 2 bases to trimming and J lost 1 base, with 9 bases between them. Looked up from germline, CDR1 is LNHDA and CDR2 is SQIVND (reference sequence). The CDR3 runs to 16 residues. CDR3 protein: CASSIPGRSGANVLTF. CDR3 coding DNA: TGTGCCAGTAGTATACCAGGACGGTCTGGGGCCAACGTCCTGACTTTC.

The chain recombines TRBV14 with TRBJ1-3; no clear D gene. Germline lookup yields CDR1 SGHDN and CDR2 FVKESK. V was trimmed by 4 bases and J by 11 bases, leaving 12 bases between them. This CDR3 is 12 amino acids long. The CDR3 region is CASSPSQVPIYF. The CDR3 coding sequence is TGTGCCAGCAGCCCGAGCCAGGTCCCCATATATTTT.

The rearrangement uses TRBV19 and TRBJ2-1, with 9 bases matching TRBD1. The V gene end was trimmed by 4 bases and the J gene end by 9 bases; junction bases not matched to a gene: 16. The CDR3 loop spans 17 amino acids. The V gene's germline CDR1 is LNHDA and CDR2 SQIVND (reference sequence). The CDR3 coding sequence is TGTGCCAGTAGTAAAACCGGGACAGGGATGGGTTTGGGTGAGCAGTTCTTC. Translating gives CASSKTGTGMGLGEQFF.

This clone is a singleton in its sample. V gene TRBV7-2 combines with J gene TRBJ2-5; D remains unclear. This CDR3 is 13 amino acids long. Trimming cost V 1 base and J 1 base, with 4 bases left between them. Germline loops: CDR1 SGHTA, CDR2 FQGNSA. CDR3 amino acids: CASSLVAQETQYF. CDR3 nucleotides: TGTGCCAGCAGCTTAGTCGCCCAAGAGACCCAGTACTTC.

This CDR3 reads CASGLFLGQGGMNTEAFF. CDR3 bases: TGTGCTAGTGGTTTGTTTCTGGGACAGGGGGGAATGAACACTGAAGCTTTCTTT. The chain uses TRBV12-5 and TRBJ1-1; 11 nucleotides match TRBD1. CDR3 length: 18 residues. Germline values: CDR1 LGHNT, CDR2 FRNRAP. V trimming: 2 bases; J trimming: 0 bases; junction bases outside the gene matches: 8.

The chain carries TRBV30 and TRBJ1-2; D remains unclear. This CDR3 has 14 residues. Per germline, CDR1 GTSNPN and CDR2 SVGIG (reference sequence). Trimming cost V 4 bases and J 8 bases, with 20 bases left between them. The CDR3 nucleotides are TGTGCCTGGATCCCCCATTTTAGGTCTGAGGGCTACACCTTC. Encoded protein: CAWIPHFRSEGYTF. The full variable domain, with the rest looked up from reference TRBV30 and TRBJ1-2, is SQTIHQWPATLVQPVGSPLSLECTVEGTSNPNLYWYRQAAGRGLQLLFYSVGIGQISSEVPQNLSASRPQDRQFILSSKKLLLSDSGFYLCAWIPHFRSEGYTFGSGTRLTVV.

The chain has TRBV23-1 and TRBJ2-3; D gene unclear. TRBV23-1 is identified as an open reading frame with a role that is uncertain. This CDR3 comprises 13 residues. Trimming took 0 bases from V and 6 from J, leaving 7 bases between them. CDR3: CASSQSPQDTQYF. In DNA, the CDR3 is TGCGCCAGCAGTCAATCTCCACAGGATACGCAGTATTTT.

This rearrangement joins TRBV28 to TRBJ2-1; TRBD2 is a possible D gene (6 bases). Germline V CDR1 and CDR2: MDHEN, SYDVKM. Trimming took off 5 bases at V and 8 bases at J, with 19 bases between the two ends. CDR3 length equals 15 residues. CDR3: CASSRRALLFDEQFF. CDR3 in DNA: TGTGCCAGCAGTCGGAGGGCCCTTCTTTTCGATGAGCAGTTCTTC.

This sequence joins TRBV28 and TRBJ2-7, with 11 bases identical to TRBD1. The CDR3 loop spans 15 amino acids. CDR1 is MDHEN and CDR2 is SYDVKM in the germline V gene. V trimming: 5 bases; J trimming: 2 bases; junction bases outside the gene matches: 5. CDR3 in DNA: TGTGCCAGCAGTCTACCGGGACAGGGGGCCTACGAGCAGTACTTC. This translates into CASSLPGQGAYEQYF.

The chain employs TRBV30 and TRBJ2-7; 7 bases match TRBD2. The junction had 7 bases not matched to a gene; V was cut back by 2 bases and J by 12 bases. Germline CDR1 reads GTSNPN; CDR2 reads SVGIG (reference sequence). The CDR3 covers 11 residues. The CDR3 coding sequence is TGTGCCTGGAGTAGAACTAGCGCTCTGTACTTC. Amino acid sequence: CAWSRTSALYF.

CDR3 sequence reads: CASSIQGARDTQYF. The CDR3 nucleotides are TGTGCCAGTAGTATACAGGGGGCGAGAGATACGCAGTATTTT. The genes are TRBV19 and TRBJ2-3; 8 nucleotides align to TRBD1. CDR3 length: 14 residues. V was pared by 2 bases and J by 5 bases, with 3 bases of the junction left unmatched. CDR1 is LNHDA and CDR2 is SQIVND in the germline V gene (reference sequence).

The table lists this clone with a count of one. The V gene is TRBV6-5, the J gene TRBJ1-4; D uncertain. Germline V gene lookup returns CDR1 MNHEY and CDR2 SVGAGI. The CDR3 covers 15 residues. The germline V and J ends were trimmed by 5 bases and 3 bases, with 13 bases remaining between them. CDR3 nucleotide sequence: TGTGCCAGCAGTCCGCGCGGCACCCCTAATGAAAAACTGTTTTTT. Translation gives CASSPRGTPNEKLFF.

The chain has TRBV28 and TRBJ1-2, with a weak D call TRBD1 (6 bases). V lost 1 base to trimming and J lost 5 bases, with 11 bases between them. The CDR3 totals 14 residues. Germline values: CDR1 MDHEN, CDR2 SYDVKM. CDR3 protein: CASSLYRVRYGYTF. DNA of the CDR3: TGTGCCAGCAGTTTATACAGGGTTCGGTATGGCTACACCTTC.

This chain connects TRBV28 to TRBJ1-2; a possible D gene is TRBD1 (5 bases). Deletions cut 7 bases from V and 4 bases from J, with 22 bases between. CDR1 is MDHEN, CDR2 SYDVKM, per germline. The CDR3 is made up of 16 amino acids. Here the CDR3 DNA reads TGTGCCAGCACCCAAGCCGGGACGGAGAACCCCTATGGCTACACCTTC. The encoded protein is CASTQAGTENPYGYTF.

This clone came up once. In DNA form, the CDR3 reads TGTGCCAGCAGGCTAGCTCAGAGCACAGATACGCAGTATTTT. The encoded protein is CASRLAQSTDTQYF. This chain connects TRBV6-1 to TRBJ2-3; the D gene is possibly TRBD2 (5 bases). This CDR3 has 14 amino acids. Per the germline V gene, CDR1 is MNHNS and CDR2 is SASEGT. Trimming left V 6 bases short and J 0 bases short, with 10 bases between.

The chain recombines TRBV4-2 with TRBJ2-2; D remains ambiguous. Germline CDR1 LGHNA, CDR2 YNFKEQ. CDR3 length equals 16 residues. V dropped 0 bases and J dropped 3 bases, with 11 bases sitting between them. CDR3 loop: CASSQDRARDTGELFF. In DNA, the CDR3 is TGTGCCAGCAGCCAAGATAGGGCGAGAGACACCGGGGAGCTGTTTTTT.